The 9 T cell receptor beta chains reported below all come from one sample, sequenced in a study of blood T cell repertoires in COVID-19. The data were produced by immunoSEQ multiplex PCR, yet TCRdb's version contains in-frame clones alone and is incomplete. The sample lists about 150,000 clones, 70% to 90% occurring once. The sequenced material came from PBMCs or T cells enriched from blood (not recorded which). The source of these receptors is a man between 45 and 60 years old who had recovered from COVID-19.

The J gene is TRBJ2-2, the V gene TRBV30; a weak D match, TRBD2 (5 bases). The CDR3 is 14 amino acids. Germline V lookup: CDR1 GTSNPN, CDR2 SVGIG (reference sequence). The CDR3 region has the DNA TGTGTGCTAAGCGGCAGAGCGAACACCGGGGAGCTGTTTTTT. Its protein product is CVLSGRANTGELFF.

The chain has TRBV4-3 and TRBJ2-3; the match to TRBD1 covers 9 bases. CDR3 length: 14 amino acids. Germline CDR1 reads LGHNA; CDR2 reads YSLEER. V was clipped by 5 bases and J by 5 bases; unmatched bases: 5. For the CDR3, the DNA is TGCGCCAGCAGCTTGGACAGGGGTGGAGATACGCAGTATTTT. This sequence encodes CASSLDRGGDTQYF.

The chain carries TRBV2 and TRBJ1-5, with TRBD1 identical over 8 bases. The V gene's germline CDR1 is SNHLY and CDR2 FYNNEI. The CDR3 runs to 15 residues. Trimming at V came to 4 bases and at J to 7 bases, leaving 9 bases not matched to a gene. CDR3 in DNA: TGTGCCAGCAGTGGTGAGGACAGGGCTTACCAGCCCCAGCATTTT. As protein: CASSGEDRAYQPQHF.

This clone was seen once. CDR3 sequence: CASTRTGGTGELFF. The CDR3 DNA reads as TGTGCCAGCACTCGGACAGGGGGTACCGGGGAGCTGTTTTTT. This sequence joins TRBV6-5 and TRBJ2-2; 10 bases align to TRBD1. V lost 7 bases and J lost 5; bases outside the gene matches: 4. Germline V gives CDR1 MNHEY, CDR2 SVGAGI. There are 14 residues in the CDR3.

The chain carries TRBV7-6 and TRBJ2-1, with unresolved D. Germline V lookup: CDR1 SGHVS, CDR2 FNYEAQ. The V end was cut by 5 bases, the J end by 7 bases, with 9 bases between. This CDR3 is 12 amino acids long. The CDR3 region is CASSRHTNEQFF. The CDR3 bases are TGTGCCAGCAGCCGACACACTAATGAGCAGTTCTTC.

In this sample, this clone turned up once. CDR3 DNA sequence: TGTGCCAGCAGCGGTCTAGCTGGCTACACCTTC. Protein: CASSGLAGYTF. This chain joins TRBV5-6 and TRBJ1-2; D gene unclear. Trimming shortened V by 4 bases and J by 7 bases, and 8 bases separated the two germline ends. The germline V gene has CDR1 SGHDT and CDR2 YYEEEE. The CDR3 covers 11 residues.

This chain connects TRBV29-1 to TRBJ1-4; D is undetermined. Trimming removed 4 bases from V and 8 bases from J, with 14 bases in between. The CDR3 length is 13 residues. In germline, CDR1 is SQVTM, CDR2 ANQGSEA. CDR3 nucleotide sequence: TGCAGCGTTGGGGCAGGAGGGAGAGAAAAACTGTTTTTT. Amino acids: CSVGAGGREKLFF.

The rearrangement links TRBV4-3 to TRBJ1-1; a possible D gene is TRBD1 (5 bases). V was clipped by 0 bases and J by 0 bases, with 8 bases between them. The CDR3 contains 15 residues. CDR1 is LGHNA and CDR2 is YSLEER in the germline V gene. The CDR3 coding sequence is TGCGCCAGCAGCCAAGATATCAGGGTGAACACTGAAGCTTTCTTT. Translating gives CASSQDIRVNTEAFF.

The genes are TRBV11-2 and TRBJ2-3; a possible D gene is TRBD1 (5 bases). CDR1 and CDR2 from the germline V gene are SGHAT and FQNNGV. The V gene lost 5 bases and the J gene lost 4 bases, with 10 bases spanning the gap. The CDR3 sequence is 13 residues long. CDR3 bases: TGTGCCAGCAGCCCCCCAGGGTCAGATACGCAGTATTTT. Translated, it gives CASSPPGSDTQYF.